The 23 T cell receptor beta chains listed next were all sequenced from one sample in a study of cytomegalovirus exposure and HLA in healthy donors. The data were produced by immunoSEQ multiplex PCR, yet TCRdb's version contains in-frame clones alone and is incomplete. The data contain about 110,000 clones, 88% of them singletons. Input material: PBMCs. The receptors stem from a woman aged 18 to 35 in good health and CMV-seropositive.

This chain links TRBV28 with TRBJ1-3; no clear D. V dropped 6 bases and J dropped 0 bases, with 15 bases sitting between them. Germline CDR1 MDHEN, CDR2 SYDVKM. This CDR3 has 16 residues. CDR3 in DNA: TGTGCCAGCAGCCCTAGCTACAGCAACTCTGGAAACACCATATATTTT. Protein product: CASSPSYSNSGNTIYF. Using reference TRBV28 and TRBJ1-3 for the parts outside the CDR3, the full variable domain is DVKVTQSSRYLVKRTGEKVFLECVQDMDHENMFWYRQDPGLGLRLIYFSYDVKMKEKGDIPEGYSVSREKKERFSLILESASTNQTSMYLCASSPSYSNSGNTIYFGEGSWLTVV.

This chain connects TRBV2 to TRBJ2-6, with 7 bases fitting TRBD1. Looked up from germline, CDR1 is SNHLY and CDR2 is FYNNEI. After removal of 6 bases from V and 0 bases from J, the junction contained 17 bases not matched to a gene. The CDR3 covers 20 residues. The CDR3 sequence: CASRVLRRDRGPSGANVLTF. In nucleotides, the CDR3 is TGTGCCAGCAGAGTTCTAAGACGGGACAGAGGTCCCTCTGGGGCCAACGTCCTGACTTTC.

The chain employs TRBV7-9 and TRBJ1-2; D gene ambiguous. V gave up 3 bases and J gave up 0 bases, with 14 bases separating them. The CDR3 covers 16 residues. Germline V gene lookup returns CDR1 SEHNR and CDR2 FQNEAQ (reference sequence). The CDR3 DNA sequence: TGTGCCAGCAGCTTGCCCTTAGGCAGCGCTAACTATGGCTACACCTTC. Translation gives CASSLPLGSANYGYTF. Full variable domain (outside the CDR3, taken from reference TRBV7-9 and TRBJ1-2): DTGVSQNPRHKITKRGQNVTFRCDPISEHNRLYWYRQTLGQGPEFLTYFQNEAQLEKSRLLSDRFSAERPKGSFSTLEIQRTEQGDSAMYLCASSLPLGSANYGYTFGSGTRLTVV.

The chain joins TRBV18 to TRBJ1-3; unclear D gene. CDR3 length: 16 amino acids. V shed 6 bases and J shed 0 bases, with 15 bases lying between them. The V gene's germline CDR1 is KGHSH and CDR2 LQKENI. CDR3 bases: TGTGCCAGCTCGCCCCTTATGGGGAGCTCTGGAAACACCATATATTTT. The encoded protein is CASSPLMGSSGNTIYF.

The chain employs TRBV28 and TRBJ1-5; the D is unclear. The CDR3 runs to 14 residues. Germline assignment: CDR1 MDHEN and CDR2 SYDVKM. Trimming pared 6 bases from V and 3 bases from J, leaving 12 bases between. CDR3 bases: TGTGCCAGCAGGGGAGGACGGGTCAATCAGCCCCAGCATTTT. As protein: CASRGGRVNQPQHF.

This chain uses TRBV6-1 with TRBJ1-6, with D maybe TRBD1 (6 bases). The CDR3 runs to 15 residues. The V end was cut by 6 bases, the J end by 9 bases, with 18 bases between. Looked up from germline, CDR1 is MNHNS and CDR2 is SASEGT. CDR3 sequence: CASSQTTEGVSPLHF. The CDR3 nucleotides read TGTGCCAGCAGCCAGACGACCGAGGGGGTTTCACCCCTCCACTTT.

The chain recombines TRBV7-2 with TRBJ1-2; possible D gene TRBD1, 5 bases. This CDR3 region has 15 residues. Germline CDR1 SGHTA, CDR2 FQGNSA. V was pared by 2 bases and J by 6 bases, with 16 bases between. The CDR3: CASSLKVEGINGYTF. The CDR3 nucleotides read TGTGCCAGCAGCTTAAAGGTGGAGGGGATAAATGGCTACACCTTC.

The chain is built from TRBV28 and TRBJ2-1; 8 nucleotides line up with TRBD1. With V trimmed by 9 bases and J by 4 bases, 14 bases remained unmatched. The CDR3 is 16 residues long. Germline V gene data show CDR1 as MDHEN and CDR2 as SYDVKM. The CDR3 bases are TGTGCCAGTGAGACCCGGACAGGGAGTGGGTACAATGAGCAGTTCTTC. Translating it yields CASETRTGSGYNEQFF.

The rearrangement links TRBV2 to TRBJ2-5; 7 bases map to TRBD1. The trim removed 5 bases at V and 3 bases at J, leaving 3 bases unmatched. CDR1 is SNHLY, CDR2 FYNNEI, per germline. The CDR3 consists of 13 residues. The CDR3 here is CASSYQGEETQYF. The CDR3 DNA sequence: TGTGCCAGCAGTTATCAGGGGGAAGAGACCCAGTACTTC.

V is TRBV6-4 and J is TRBJ2-3; the match to TRBD1 covers 7 bases. Germline CDR1 and CDR2: MRHNA and SNTAGT. The junction had 5 bases not matched to a gene; V was cut back by 6 bases and J by 5 bases. The CDR3 spans 13 residues. This CDR3 reads CASSPQGVDTQYF. The CDR3 region has the DNA TGTGCCAGCAGCCCCCAGGGGGTAGATACGCAGTATTTT.

This clone was observed a single time. J is TRBJ1-5 and V is TRBV27; D not resolved. Looked up from germline, CDR1 is MNHEY and CDR2 is SMNVEV (reference sequence). The CDR3 totals 14 residues. With 3 bases removed from V and 4 bases from J, the gap between germline ends came to 10 bases. CDR3 amino acids: CASSFIGGNQPQHF. CDR3 nucleotide sequence: TGTGCCAGCAGTTTTATCGGCGGGAATCAGCCCCAGCATTTT.

This clone was detected ten times or more. The gene calls are TRBV14 and TRBJ2-2; D is uncertain. The germline gives CDR1 SGHDN, CDR2 FVKESK. Trimming removed 1 base at V and 3 bases at J, with 6 bases between. CDR3 length: 14 amino acids. The CDR3 DNA reads TGTGCCAGCAGCCAAGTCGGAGACACCGGGGAGCTGTTTTTT. Amino acid sequence: CASSQVGDTGELFF.

The rearrangement joins TRBV5-1 to TRBJ2-7; a weak D match, TRBD1 (6 bases). The length of the CDR3 is 15 residues. V dropped 0 bases and J dropped 5 bases, with 15 bases sitting between them. The V gene's germline CDR1 is SGHRS and CDR2 YFSETQ. CDR3 coding DNA: TGCGCCAGCAGCTTGGATGGTCTAAGGGGGAACGAGCAGTACGTC. Translated: CASSLDGLRGNEQYV.

In DNA, the CDR3 is TGTGCCAGCTCATTGGGGGGAGAGACTGAAGCTTTCTTT. It encodes CASSLGGETEAFF. V and J are TRBV18 and TRBJ1-1, with D possibly being TRBD1 (5 bases). Trimming shortened V by 5 bases and J by 5 bases, and 12 bases separated the two germline ends. The length of the CDR3 is 13 residues. The germline V gene encodes CDR1 KGHSH and CDR2 LQKENI.

The DNA of the CDR3 is TGCGCCAGCAGCCAAGACGACACCTGGAACACTGAAGCTTTCTTT. The encoded protein is CASSQDDTWNTEAFF. V usage is TRBV4-1 and J usage is TRBJ1-1; D remains unclear. From germline, CDR1 is MGHRA and CDR2 YSYEKL. The CDR3 sequence is 15 residues long. Deletions cut 0 bases from V and 1 base from J, with 9 bases between.

The CDR3 nucleotides read TGCAGCGTGGCATCTGACAGCTACTCCACCTACGAGCAGTACTTC. Its protein product is CSVASDSYSTYEQYF. The gene calls are TRBV29-1 and TRBJ2-7, with D possibly matching TRBD1 (5 bases). Germline loops: CDR1 SQVTM, CDR2 ANQGSEA. The CDR3 totals 15 residues. The germline V and J ends were trimmed by 6 bases and 2 bases, with 20 bases remaining between them.

This clone was observed a few times. The V and J genes are TRBV27 and TRBJ1-6; a possible D gene is TRBD1 (6 bases). Germline lookup yields CDR1 MNHEY and CDR2 SMNVEV (reference sequence). V was clipped by 5 bases and J by 14 bases, with 22 bases between them. This CDR3 spans 15 amino acids. CDR3 in DNA: TGTGCCAGCAGTCCCGGGACACGGTCAATTGGGACCCTCCACTTT. Translation: CASSPGTRSIGTLHF.

The V gene is TRBV7-7, the J gene TRBJ2-5; 11 bases align to TRBD2. The CDR3 is made up of 16 amino acids. The germline V gene encodes CDR1 SSHAT and CDR2 FNYEAQ (reference sequence). V dropped 5 bases and J dropped 1; count of bases not matched to a gene: 6. Here the CDR3 reads CASSGRLAGIQETQYF. The CDR3 DNA is TGTGCCAGCAGCGGAAGACTAGCGGGAATCCAAGAGACCCAGTACTTC. Looking up the rest from reference TRBV7-7 and TRBJ2-5 gives the full variable domain: GAGVSQSPRYKVTKRGQDVTLRCDPISSHATLYWYQQALGQGPEFLTYFNYEAQPDKSGLPSDRFSAERPEGSISTLTIQRTEQRDSAMYRCASSGRLAGIQETQYFGPGTRLLVL.

CDR3 sequence (DNA): TGTGCCAGCAGTCTAGGGAGCATGAACACTGAAGCTTTCTTT. The encoded protein is CASSLGSMNTEAFF. The genes are TRBV14 and TRBJ1-1; D not resolved. Germline CDR1 and CDR2: SGHDN and FVKESK. The CDR3 spans 14 residues. The V gene lost 6 bases and the J gene lost 0 bases, with 11 bases spanning the gap. Full variable domain (remainder filled in from reference TRBV14 and TRBJ1-1): EAGVTQFPSHSVIEKGQTVTLRCDPISGHDNLYWYRRVMGKEIKFLLHFVKESKQDESGMPNNRFLAERTGGTYSTLKVQPAELEDSGVYFCASSLGSMNTEAFFGQGTRLTVV.

The gene calls are TRBV9 and TRBJ1-5, with D unclear. V dropped 4 bases and J dropped 0 bases, with 11 bases sitting between them. Germline loops: CDR1 SGDLS, CDR2 YYNGEE. This CDR3 has 15 residues. The CDR3 reads CASSPTVNSNQPQHF. CDR3 in DNA: TGTGCCAGCAGCCCGACTGTTAATAGCAATCAGCCCCAGCATTTT.

The chain employs TRBV6-5 and TRBJ1-2; perhaps TRBD1 as D (5 bases). Germline-derived CDR1 and CDR2 are MNHEY and SVGAGI. Trimming cost V 4 bases and J 7 bases, with 10 bases left between them. This CDR3 has 12 residues. The CDR3 nucleotides are TGTGCCAGCAGTTCATGGACAAGTGGCTACACCTTC. The encoded protein is CASSSWTSGYTF.

The chain carries TRBV7-8 and TRBJ2-2; maybe TRBD2 (6 bases). Germline V gene lookup returns CDR1 SGHVS and CDR2 FQNEAQ. This CDR3 contains 16 residues. With 3 bases removed from V and 4 bases from J, the gap between germline ends came to 15 bases. The CDR3 loop reads CASSFLGGVSTGELFF. The CDR3 DNA sequence: TGTGCCAGCAGCTTCCTAGGCGGGGTATCCACCGGGGAGCTGTTTTTT.

This clone was observed once. Here the CDR3 reads CASKEDPEGPQHF. The CDR3 bases are TGCGCCAGCAAGGAGGACCCGGAAGGGCCCCAGCATTTT. This chain connects TRBV5-1 to TRBJ1-5, with unresolved D. Germline CDR1 and CDR2: SGHRS and YFSETQ. Trimming left V 6 bases short and J 9 bases short, with 16 bases between. The CDR3 length is 13 residues.